One sample yielded the 28 T cell receptor beta chains listed below, sequenced in a study of PD-1 blockade in mismatch repair-deficient tumors. TCRdb keeps only in-frame clones here, not all; method: immunoSEQ multiplex PCR. The table includes some 100,000 clones, about four fifths detected once. Sequencing was performed on peripheral blood, taken 35 to 37 weeks after starting pembrolizumab. These receptors were taken from an adult with mismatch repair-deficient cancer.

This clone appeared a few times. The chain combines TRBV27 with TRBJ1-5; 7 bases map to TRBD1. This CDR3 comprises 14 residues. J gave up 6 bases and V 5 bases, and 7 bases lay outside the gene matches. Germline V gene data show CDR1 as MNHEY and CDR2 as SMNVEV (reference sequence). The CDR3: CASSPPGQFQPQHF. The CDR3 coding sequence is TGTGCCAGCAGTCCTCCGGGACAGTTTCAGCCCCAGCATTTT.

The rearrangement joins TRBV28 to TRBJ1-2; 7 bases align to TRBD1. Trimming took 5 bases from V and 5 from J; bases not matched to a gene: 11. This CDR3 contains 15 residues. CDR1 is MDHEN and CDR2 is SYDVKM in the germline V gene. In nucleotides, the CDR3 is TGTGCCAGCAGTATCCCAAGACAGGGCGGGTATGGCTACACCTTC. Protein sequence: CASSIPRQGGYGYTF.

The V and J genes are TRBV28 and TRBJ1-2, with 8 bases identical to TRBD1. Germline-derived CDR1 and CDR2 are MDHEN and SYDVKM. This CDR3 is built from 13 residues. The trim removed 3 bases at V and 7 bases at J, leaving 4 bases unmatched. DNA for the CDR3: TGTGCCAGCAGTTTTCAGGGGGCGGGTGGCTACACCTTC. Its translation: CASSFQGAGGYTF.

The chain has TRBV5-8 and TRBJ1-1; the D is unclear. The CDR3 has 12 amino acids. Germline V CDR1 and CDR2: SGHTS, YDEGEE. The ends were cut back, 1 base at V and 6 bases at J, with 7 bases in the middle. CDR3: CASSLIWAEAFF. CDR3 DNA: TGTGCCAGCAGCTTGATATGGGCTGAAGCTTTCTTT.

This clone has a handful of counts. The rearrangement joins TRBV10-3 to TRBJ1-5, with 7 bases that match TRBD1. Germline-derived CDR1 and CDR2 are ENHRY and SYGVKD. This CDR3 spans 14 amino acids. V lost 5 bases and J lost 3; bases outside the gene matches: 4. CDR3 protein: CAISPDRNNQPQHF. DNA of the CDR3: TGTGCCATCAGTCCGGACAGGAACAATCAGCCCCAGCATTTT.

The chain carries TRBV4-3 and TRBJ2-1, with 7 nucleotides matching TRBD1. The CDR3 totals 16 residues. Per germline, CDR1 LGHNA and CDR2 YSLEER. J gave up 0 bases and V 2 bases, and 4 bases lay outside the gene matches. CDR3 loop: CASSQKTGSSYNEQFF. DNA of the CDR3: TGCGCCAGCAGCCAAAAGACAGGGTCCTCCTACAATGAGCAGTTCTTC.

The V call is TRBV11-2, the J call TRBJ2-1; 7 bases map to TRBD1. Looked up from germline, CDR1 is SGHAT and CDR2 is FQNNGV. The V segment lost 5 bases and the J segment 0 bases; nucleotides outside the gene matches: 4. CDR3 length: 15 residues. The DNA of the CDR3 is TGTGCCAGCAGCCCCCGACAGGGCTCCTACAATGAGCAGTTCTTC. Encoded protein: CASSPRQGSYNEQFF.

The chain joins TRBV5-1 to TRBJ2-3; 10 bases map to TRBD2. With V trimmed by 4 bases and J by 0 bases, 20 bases remained unmatched. Germline CDR1 and CDR2: SGHRS and YFSETQ. The CDR3 sequence is 21 residues long. The CDR3 loop reads CASSAFPGTESGRDSTDTQYF. CDR3 DNA sequence: TGCGCCAGCAGCGCCTTTCCCGGGACAGAGAGCGGGAGGGATAGCACAGATACGCAGTATTTT. The complete variable domain, with remaining parts taken from reference TRBV5-1 and TRBJ2-3, reads KAGVTQTPRYLIKTRGQQVTLSCSPISGHRSVSWYQQTPGQGLQFLFEYFSETQRNKGNFPGRFSGRQFSNSRSEMNVSTLELGDSALYLCASSAFPGTESGRDSTDTQYFGPGTRLTVL.

The rearrangement uses TRBV10-1 and TRBJ1-3; a possible D gene is TRBD1 (6 bases). Trimming removed 2 bases from V and 1 base from J, with 9 bases in between. Germline-derived CDR1 and CDR2 are WNHNN and SYGVQD (reference sequence). The CDR3 consists of 15 residues. The CDR3 sequence is CASSEGTISGNTIYF. DNA of the CDR3: TGCGCCAGCAGTGAGGGGACAATATCTGGAAACACCATATATTTT.

The CDR3: CASGGLAGATSSYEQYF. CDR3 nucleotides: TGTGCCAGCGGGGGCCTAGCGGGAGCCACCAGCTCCTACGAGCAGTACTTC. This sequence joins TRBV6-4 and TRBJ2-7; 10 bases fit TRBD2. The junction had 13 bases not matched to a gene; V was cut back by 8 bases and J by 0 bases. Germline CDR1 and CDR2: MRHNA and SNTAGT. CDR3 length: 17 residues.

J is TRBJ2-1 and V is TRBV11-2; the match to TRBD1 covers 9 bases. This CDR3 has 15 amino acids. CDR1 and CDR2 (germline): SGHAT, FQNNGV. Trimming took 5 bases from V and 4 from J; bases not matched to a gene: 6. The CDR3 nucleotides read TGTGCCAGCAGCCGAGACAGGGGGGAATACAATGAGCAGTTCTTC. Translated, it gives CASSRDRGEYNEQFF.

CDR3 protein: CASSEVVGRRIGANVLTF. CDR3 sequence (DNA): TGTGCCAGCAGTGAAGTAGTAGGTCGAAGGATCGGGGCCAACGTCCTGACTTTC. This sequence joins TRBV6-1 and TRBJ2-6; D is uncertain. Germline CDR1 reads MNHNS; CDR2 reads SASEGT. V lost 1 base to trimming and J lost 4 bases, with 17 bases between them. The CDR3 has 18 residues.

The CDR3: CASSLTGGGKNIQYF. CDR3 in DNA: TGTGCCAGCAGCCTGACAGGGGGGGGCAAAAACATTCAGTACTTC. This rearrangement joins TRBV11-3 to TRBJ2-4, with 9 bases fitting TRBD1. Germline loops: CDR1 SGHNT, CDR2 YENEEA. CDR3 size: 15 residues. V gave up 5 bases and J gave up 3 bases; unmatched junction bases: 5.

CDR3 protein: CASSSMGTGAGNTIYF. As DNA, the CDR3 is TGTGCCAGCAGCTCTATGGGGACAGGGGCTGGAAACACCATATATTTT. The chain employs TRBV5-4 and TRBJ1-3, with 10 bases lining up with TRBD1. The V and J ends lost 3 bases and 2 bases, in that order; junction bases with no gene match: 5. In germline, CDR1 is SGHNT, CDR2 YYREEE (reference sequence). The CDR3 covers 16 residues.

The chain uses TRBV4-2 and TRBJ2-2; TRBD2 matches at 10 bases. CDR3 size: 15 residues. The germline CDR1 and CDR2 sequences are LGHNA and YNFKEQ. The junction had 3 bases not matched to a gene; V was cut back by 6 bases and J by 2 bases. For the CDR3, the DNA is TGTGCCAGCAGTGGACTAGCGGTTAACACCGGGGAGCTGTTTTTT. Translated: CASSGLAVNTGELFF.

The chain has TRBV6-5 and TRBJ2-7; TRBD1 matches 8 bases. With 5 bases clipped from V and 3 bases from J, the junction kept 6 bases outside the gene matches. Germline CDR1 and CDR2: MNHEY and SVGAGI. CDR3 length: 14 amino acids. The CDR3 region is CASSETGADYEQYF. The DNA of the CDR3 is TGTGCCAGCAGTGAGACAGGGGCCGACTACGAGCAGTACTTC.

The V call is TRBV27, the J call TRBJ2-1; 10 bases are shared with TRBD2. Unmatched junction bases numbered 2, after V lost 3 bases and J lost 0 bases. The CDR3 totals 16 residues. CDR1 is MNHEY and CDR2 is SMNVEV in the germline V gene (reference sequence). The CDR3 here is CASSFLAGGSYNEQFF. CDR3 nucleotides: TGTGCCAGCAGTTTCTTAGCGGGAGGCTCCTACAATGAGCAGTTCTTC.

This chain joins TRBV5-1 and TRBJ2-5, with 7 bases fitting TRBD2. This CDR3 is built from 14 residues. Germline values: CDR1 SGHRS, CDR2 YFSETQ. With V trimmed by 7 bases and J by 6 bases, 12 bases remained unmatched. CDR3 DNA sequence: TGCGCCAGCGGCAGCGGGACGGCGGAAAAGACCCAGTACTTC. Translating it yields CASGSGTAEKTQYF.

The genes are TRBV4-1 and TRBJ1-4, with 7 positions matching TRBD1. The germline CDR1 and CDR2 sequences are MGHRA and YSYEKL. V shed 5 bases and J 11 bases; nucleotides not matched to a gene: 17. The CDR3 extends over 16 amino acids. CDR3 nucleotide sequence: TGCGCCAGCAGCGAAACGGACAGGCCTTGCCTTGACAAACTGTTTTTT. Translating it yields CASSETDRPCLDKLFF.

The rearrangement links TRBV21-1 to TRBJ1-2; the table's D call of TRBD1 was not tested on the DNA. TRBV21-1 is noted as a pseudogene. The CDR3 runs 18 residues. The CDR3 nucleotides read TGTGCCAGCACCACCCTTTGGGTTGACAGCCTACCCAATTATGGCTACACCTTC. Translating it yields CASTTLWVDSLPNYGYTF.

The chain couples TRBV6-5 to TRBJ2-7; maybe TRBD2 (6 bases). Germline assignment: CDR1 MNHEY and CDR2 SVGAGI. The CDR3 consists of 13 residues. V dropped 6 bases and J dropped 5 bases, with 14 bases sitting between them. The CDR3 sequence: CASSQGLTHEQYF. The CDR3 DNA reads TGTGCCAGCAGCCAGGGACTCACCCACGAGCAGTACTTC.

This chain joins TRBV14 and TRBJ2-5; D call uncertain. V lost 0 bases and J lost 9, with 8 bases in between. The CDR3 loop spans 12 amino acids. Germline V gene lookup returns CDR1 SGHDN and CDR2 FVKESK. The CDR3, as DNA: TGTGCCAGCAGCCAAGATCATGGGGCCCAGTACTTC. This sequence encodes CASSQDHGAQYF.

This rearrangement joins TRBV19 to TRBJ2-5, with TRBD2 matching over 16 bases. The CDR3 has 15 amino acids. V dropped 9 bases and J dropped 5; count of bases not matched to a gene: 6. CDR1 and CDR2 (germline): LNHDA, SQIVND (reference sequence). CDR3 in DNA: TGTGCCAGCATGGGACTAGCGGGAGGGGAGGAGACCCAGTACTTC. This sequence encodes CASMGLAGGEETQYF. The whole variable domain, remainder taken from reference TRBV19 and TRBJ2-5, is DGGITQSPKYLFRKEGQNVTLSCEQNLNHDAMYWYRQDPGQGLRLIYYSQIVNDFQKGDIAEGYSVSREKKESFPLTVTSAQKNPTAFYLCASMGLAGGEETQYFGPGTRLLVL.

The V gene is TRBV6-6, the J gene TRBJ2-7, with TRBD1 matching 8 bases. The CDR3 length is 15 residues. V lost 2 bases, J lost 1 base, and 4 bases stayed unmatched. Germline V gene data show CDR1 as MNHNY and CDR2 as SVGAGI (reference sequence). CDR3 coding DNA: TGTGCCAGCAGTTACGGCAGGGGGCTATCCTACGAGCAGTACTTC. It specifies CASSYGRGLSYEQYF.

This clone was observed once. The same CDR3 is also encoded by other DNA sequences in this sample. The chain is built from TRBV27 and TRBJ2-7; 8 bases line up with TRBD1. Germline V gene sequence: CDR1 MNHEY, CDR2 SMNVEV (reference sequence). Trimming removed 6 bases from V and 1 base from J; junction bases left unmatched: 2. The CDR3 extends over 13 amino acids. CDR3 nucleotide sequence: TGTGCCAGCAGGAGACAGGGGTCCTACGAGCAGTACTTC. It is translated as CASRRQGSYEQYF.

The chain combines TRBV13 with TRBJ2-7; D tentatively fits TRBD1 or TRBD2 (5 bases each). CDR3 length: 14 residues. Germline CDR1 is PRHDT and CDR2 is FYEKMQ (reference sequence). The ends were cut back, 5 bases at V and 2 bases at J, with 13 bases in the middle. The CDR3 DNA is TGTGCCAGCAGCCCGGGACCGGCGGCCTACGAGCAGTACTTC. It is translated as CASSPGPAAYEQYF.

The chain employs TRBV7-3 and TRBJ1-1; D not resolved. In germline, CDR1 is SGHTA, CDR2 FQGTGA. The CDR3 is 13 amino acids. Trimming pared 5 bases from V and 6 bases from J, leaving 13 bases between. CDR3 bases: TGTGCCAGCAGCCCCCGGTCTGGGGCTGAAGCTTTCTTT. Residues: CASSPRSGAEAFF. The whole variable domain, filled in from reference TRBV7-3 and TRBJ1-1, reads GAGVSQTPSNKVTEKGKYVELRCDPISGHTALYWYRQSLGQGPEFLIYFQGTGAADDSGLPNDRFFAVRPEGSVSTLKIQRTERGDSAVYLCASSPRSGAEAFFGQGTRLTVV.

V usage is TRBV6-5 and J usage is TRBJ2-1, with D maybe TRBD2 (6 bases). Trimming pared 5 bases from V and 6 bases from J, leaving 14 bases between. The germline gives CDR1 MNHEY, CDR2 SVGAGI. This CDR3 spans 14 amino acids. The DNA for the CDR3 is TGTGCCAGCAGTGGGAGCGGAGGGGCCAATGAGCAGTTCTTC. This sequence encodes CASSGSGGANEQFF.